Each of the 25 T cell receptor beta chains below was sequenced from the same sample in a study of blood T cell repertoires in COVID-19. Generated by immunoSEQ multiplex PCR, the TCRdb table keeps only in-frame clones and is missing some. The sample holds under 300,000 clones, roughly 87% seen once. The sequencing input was peripheral blood. Receptor source: a woman under 40 with acute or convalescent COVID-19.

A single count supports this clone. The chain recombines TRBV6-6 with TRBJ1-6; 8 bases fit TRBD1. CDR3 size: 15 residues. Germline V gene sequence: CDR1 MNHNY, CDR2 SVGAGI (reference sequence). V was clipped by 7 bases and J by 0 bases; unmatched bases: 2. The CDR3 coding sequence is TGTGCCAGCATGGGGACAGGCTCCTATAATTCACCCCTCCACTTT. Protein: CASMGTGSYNSPLHF.

The chain carries TRBV3-1 (or the pseudogene TRBV3-2) and TRBJ1-3, with D unresolved. Germline V gives CDR1 LGHDT, CDR2 YNNKEL (reference sequence). The CDR3 runs 18 residues. V was shortened by 3 bases and J by 0 bases, with 18 bases between the two germline ends. CDR3 sequence (DNA): TGTGCCAGCAGCCAGAGGGCGACCGTGGCGAGCTCTGGAAACACCATATATTTT. Translation gives CASSQRATVASSGNTIYF.

V is TRBV5-8 and J is TRBJ2-7; tentatively, D is TRBD2 (6 bases). Germline V gene sequence: CDR1 SGHTS, CDR2 YDEGEE. Trimming stripped 4 bases from V and 0 bases from J, with 11 bases between. The CDR3 runs to 14 residues. CDR3 DNA: TGTGCCAGCAGCCAAGGGACTGACTCCTACGAGCAGTACTTC. This translates into CASSQGTDSYEQYF.

The count of this clone is one. The V gene is TRBV9, the J gene TRBJ2-1, with D possibly being TRBD2 (6 bases). CDR3 length equals 16 residues. V lost 4 bases and J 3 bases, leaving 17 bases between the germline ends. The V gene's germline CDR1 is SGDLS and CDR2 YYNGEE. The chain's CDR3 is CASSPSGGRNYNEQFF. The DNA for the CDR3 is TGTGCCAGCAGCCCCTCTGGGGGGAGGAACTACAATGAGCAGTTCTTC.

CDR3 loop: CASSYVVGGQDTQYF. The CDR3 DNA is TGTGCCAGCAGTTACGTGGTGGGAGGGCAGGATACGCAGTATTTT. The chain joins TRBV6-5 to TRBJ2-3; 7 bases fit TRBD2. In germline, CDR1 is MNHEY, CDR2 SVGAGI. The CDR3 spans 15 residues. Trimming removed 2 bases from V and 6 bases from J; junction bases left unmatched: 8.

The chain uses TRBV10-3 and TRBJ2-1, with 7 bases fitting TRBD1. The CDR3 has 14 residues. The germline V gene has CDR1 ENHRY and CDR2 SYGVKD. V trimming: 4 bases; J trimming: 2 bases; junction bases outside the gene matches: 2. In DNA form, the CDR3 reads TGTGCCATCAGTGTTCAGGGGGCCTACAATGAGCAGTTCTTC. It translates to CAISVQGAYNEQFF.

This chain joins TRBV5-4 and TRBJ2-5; D gene ambiguous. Trimming pared 4 bases from V and 1 base from J, leaving 14 bases between. The CDR3 length is 15 residues. Germline CDR1 SGHNT, CDR2 YYREEE (reference sequence). The CDR3 DNA reads as TGTGCCAGCAGCCTCCGAAGCCTCATCCAAGAGACCCAGTACTTC. Encoded protein: CASSLRSLIQETQYF. Variable domain in full (rest from reference TRBV5-4 and TRBJ2-5): ETGVTQSPTHLIKTRGQQVTLRCSSQSGHNTVSWYQQALGQGPQFIFQYYREEENGRGNFPPRFSGLQFPNYSSELNVNALELDDSALYLCASSLRSLIQETQYFGPGTRLLVL.

The CDR3 region is CASSEGTSSGNTIYF. In DNA, the CDR3 is TGTGCCAGCAGCGAAGGGACAAGCTCTGGAAACACCATATATTTT. The chain carries TRBV11-2 and TRBJ1-3, with D maybe TRBD1 (6 bases). Germline V CDR1 and CDR2: SGHAT, FQNNGV. The germline V and J ends were trimmed by 5 bases and 0 bases, with 11 bases remaining between them. This CDR3 spans 15 amino acids.

The chain joins TRBV11-3 to TRBJ2-7, with 7 nucleotides matching TRBD1. Germline CDR1 and CDR2: SGHNT and YENEEA. CDR3 length equals 14 residues. Trimming at V came to 5 bases and at J to 1 base, leaving 5 bases not matched to a gene. The CDR3 reads CASSNDRVSYEQYF. The CDR3 DNA is TGTGCCAGCAGCAACGACAGGGTGTCCTACGAGCAGTACTTC.

For this clone: Other DNA sequences of this sample code for an identical CDR3. The chain uses TRBV7-2 and TRBJ2-1; D is perhaps TRBD1 (6 bases). Germline V CDR1 and CDR2: SGHTA, FQGNSA. The CDR3 is 11 amino acids. V lost 6 bases and J 9 bases, leaving 9 bases between the germline ends. The CDR3: CASSLGGEQFF. The DNA of the CDR3 is TGTGCCAGCAGTCTAGGGGGTGAGCAGTTCTTC.

The gene calls are TRBV27 and TRBJ2-2, with TRBD1 matching 9 bases. Looked up from germline, CDR1 is MNHEY and CDR2 is SMNVEV (reference sequence). The CDR3 is 18 amino acids. V lost 7 bases and J lost 0; bases outside the gene matches: 12. The DNA of the CDR3 is TGTGCCAGCACTTACTCCCTTACAGGGGGCGCGAACACCGGGGAGCTGTTTTTT. It codes for CASTYSLTGGANTGELFF.

This chain uses TRBV5-1 with TRBJ1-5; 8 nucleotides match TRBD1. The CDR3 consists of 15 residues. Trimming took 5 bases from V and 4 from J; bases not matched to a gene: 8. CDR1 SGHRS and CDR2 YFSETQ come from the germline V gene. The CDR3 DNA reads as TGCGCCAGCAGTCTGGGACAGGACAGAAATCAGCCCCAGCATTTT. Protein: CASSLGQDRNQPQHF.

V is TRBV21-1 and J is TRBJ2-7; the DNA was not compared with TRBD1, the D call given in the table. TRBV21-1 is tagged as a pseudogene. CDR3 length: 18 residues. This CDR3 is CASSRNSQSGRGSYEQYF. CDR3 bases: TGTGCCAGCAGCCGAAACTCCCAATCGGGCAGGGGCTCCTACGAGCAGTACTTC.

The chain combines TRBV7-2 with TRBJ2-5; the D is unclear. Germline loops: CDR1 SGHTA, CDR2 FQGNSA. This CDR3 has 13 amino acids. Between the trimmed V and J ends, which lost 5 bases and 5 bases, there was a span of 12 bases. CDR3 sequence: CASSLPALETQYF. CDR3 coding DNA: TGTGCCAGCAGCCTCCCCGCGTTGGAGACCCAGTACTTC.

The chain recombines TRBV25-1 with TRBJ1-3; 10 bases agree with TRBD1. This CDR3 has 15 residues. In germline, CDR1 is MGHDK, CDR2 SYGVNS. The ends lost 4 bases at V and 4 bases at J; junction bases unmatched: 4. This CDR3 is CASSGQGANGNTIYF. CDR3 bases: TGTGCCAGCAGTGGACAGGGGGCGAACGGAAACACCATATATTTT.

This clone has a handful of counts. The rearrangement uses TRBV6-2 or TRBV6-3 and TRBJ1-4, with no clear D. Trimming left V 5 bases short and J 6 bases short, with 4 bases between. Looked up from germline, CDR1 is MNHEY and CDR2 is SVGEGT. This CDR3 comprises 11 residues. The CDR3, as DNA: TGTGCCAGCAGTCCGGATGAAAAACTGTTTTTT. Translated, it gives CASSPDEKLFF.

This chain uses TRBV10-3 with TRBJ1-2, with D hard to call. V lost 3 bases to trimming and J lost 6 bases, with 5 bases between them. Germline CDR1 ENHRY, CDR2 SYGVKD. The CDR3 length is 11 residues. DNA of the CDR3: TGTGCCATCAGTGACTATGATGGCTACACCTTC. This sequence encodes CAISDYDGYTF.

The chain combines TRBV12-3 or TRBV12-4 with TRBJ1-5; D not certain. The CDR3 is made up of 13 amino acids. The V and J ends lost 3 bases and 3 bases respectively, with 6 bases between them. The CDR3 region has the DNA TGTGCCAGCAGTTTGACAAACAATCAGCCCCAGCATTTT. Translation gives CASSLTNNQPQHF.

This chain joins TRBV29-1 and TRBJ2-3, with a tentative D call TRBD1 (6 bases). CDR1 is SQVTM, CDR2 ANQGSEA, per germline. Trimming removed 4 bases at V and 1 base at J, with 12 bases between. CDR3 size: 14 residues. The CDR3 protein is CSVARGWGTDTQYF. DNA of the CDR3: TGCAGCGTTGCCAGGGGTTGGGGCACAGATACGCAGTATTTT.

V gene TRBV5-1 combines with J gene TRBJ1-5; maybe TRBD1 (5 bases). CDR1 is SGHRS, CDR2 YFSETQ, per germline. The CDR3 is 14 amino acids. V was pared by 4 bases and J by 4 bases, with 12 bases between. For the CDR3, the DNA is TGCGCCAGCAGCGACCCAGGGTCTAATCAGCCCCAGCATTTT. Amino acids: CASSDPGSNQPQHF.

This chain links TRBV15 with TRBJ2-6; TRBD1 matches 11 bases. The CDR3 is 18 residues long. V lost 0 bases, J lost 4 bases, and 5 bases stayed unmatched. Looked up from germline, CDR1 is LNHNV and CDR2 is YYDKDF (reference sequence). The CDR3 bases are TGTGCCACCAGCAGAGATGGACAGGGGGCGGGAGGGGCCAACGTCCTGACTTTC. Protein sequence: CATSRDGQGAGGANVLTF.

This clone came up once. This rearrangement joins TRBV5-3 to TRBJ2-1; TRBD2 matches 11 bases. TRBV5-3 is assigned to the ORF class and has an uncertain function. V was pared by 3 bases and J by 2 bases, with 19 bases of the junction left unmatched. The CDR3 runs 21 residues. CDR3 protein: CARSSSVFSPTSGKTYNEQFF. DNA for the CDR3: TGTGCCAGAAGCTCGAGCGTTTTTAGTCCGACTAGCGGGAAAACCTACAATGAGCAGTTCTTC.

CDR3 in amino acids: CAWKNPTALYEQYF. In nucleotides, the CDR3 is TGTGCCTGGAAGAACCCGACAGCTCTCTACGAGCAGTACTTC. V usage is TRBV30 and J usage is TRBJ2-7; D may be TRBD1 (5 bases). The CDR3 extends over 14 amino acids. From germline, CDR1 is GTSNPN and CDR2 SVGIG (reference sequence). Trimming left V 4 bases short and J 3 bases short, with 16 bases between.

The rearrangement uses TRBV5-8 and TRBJ2-5; 15 nucleotides align to TRBD2. CDR1 and CDR2 (germline): SGHTS, YDEGEE. CDR3 size: 17 residues. Trimming at V came to 0 bases and at J to 5 bases, leaving 5 bases not matched to a gene. The CDR3 sequence is CASSLGTSGRARETQYF. In DNA, the CDR3 is TGTGCCAGCAGCTTGGGGACTAGCGGGAGGGCCAGGGAGACCCAGTACTTC.

V and J are TRBV5-4 and TRBJ2-7; 14 bases map to TRBD2. The V segment lost 4 bases and the J segment 3 bases; nucleotides outside the gene matches: 0. Germline CDR1 reads SGHNT; CDR2 reads YYREEE (reference sequence). The CDR3 has 14 residues. The CDR3 here is CASSGTSGSYEQYF. The CDR3, as DNA: TGTGCCAGCAGCGGGACTAGCGGGAGCTACGAGCAGTACTTC. Drawing the rest from reference TRBV5-4 and TRBJ2-7, the complete variable domain is ETGVTQSPTHLIKTRGQQVTLRCSSQSGHNTVSWYQQALGQGPQFIFQYYREEENGRGNFPPRFSGLQFPNYSSELNVNALELDDSALYLCASSGTSGSYEQYFGPGTRLTVT.